Listed below are T cell receptor delta chains from one sample, sequenced in a study of gamma-delta T cells after stem cell transplantation. TCRdb re-called clones from the RT-PCR reads using CATT. The sample consists of just over 15,000 delta-chain clones, less than 10% of them appearing once. Sequencing was carried out using gamma-delta T cells. These receptors came from a human donor. It is not recorded whose cells these are; they may come from a transplant donor. Both conserved end residues are part of each CDR3. A D gene is named only where the DNA matches it firmly. Size is omitted from some rows. Given values are once, few, many or a class for expanded clones.

clone size	D gene	V gene	J gene	CDR3 DNA	CDR3 protein
NA	NA	TRDV2	TRDJ1	TGTGCCTGTGACACCGGAGAAACGGAACCTCCGCCAACGAACGATAAACTCATCTTT	CACDTGETEPPPTNDKLIF
few	NA	TRDV2	TRDJ1	TGTGCCTGTGACACCGGCCCCTCTACGGGGGGCACGGACGATAAACTCATCTTT	CACDTGPSTGGTDDKLIF
NA	TRDD3	TRDV2	TRDJ1	TGTGCCTATGACAGAGCGGGGGATACGCCATCTTACACCGATAAACTCATCTTT	CAYDRAGDTPSYTDKLIF
few	NA	TRDV3	TRDJ1	TGTGCCTTTAGTACATGTACTACCGTGATAGAAGAGTACACCGATAAACTCATCTTT	CAFSTCTTVIEEYTDKLIF
large	TRDD3	TRDV2	TRDJ1	TGTGCCTGTGACACCCTCAATCTCGTACTGGGGACTAGATCGTACACCGATAAACTCATCTTT	CACDTLNLVLGTRSYTDKLIF
many	NA	TRDV2	TRDJ1	TGTGCCTGTGACACCGTTCGCACCGTGGGGGGACCGTACACCGATAAACTCATCTTT	CACDTVRTVGGPYTDKLIF
NA	NA	TRDV2	TRDJ1	TGTGCCTGTGACACCGTTGAGAGGCCTGTGGGTACGTACACCGATAACCTCATCTTT	CACDTVERPVGTYTDNLIF
few	NA	TRDV2	TRDJ3	TGTGCCTGTGACAAACCGGAGGGGCCTTTCATCTCCTGTGACACCCGCCAGATGTTTTTC	CACDKPEGPFISCDTRQMFF
few	NA	TRDV2	TRDJ1	TGTGCCTGTGACACCGTTGAGTGGCACCTGCATACTGGTGTACTCACCGATAAACTCATCTTT	CACDTVEWHLHTGVLTDKLIF
NA	NA	TRDV1	TRDJ1	TGTGCTCTTGGGAACTCAAAGGGGACATTCCTAGCAAGTTCTGGGGAATACGGGACGTCCCGCACCCCCTGGTACACCGATAAACTCATCTTT	CALGNSKGTFLASSGEYGTSRTPWYTDKLIF
once	TRDD3	TRDV2	TRDJ1	TGTGCCTGTGGCACCGTCATCGGACTGGGGGATAGAGGCCCCGATAAACTCATCTTT	CACGTVIGLGDRGPDKLIF
few	TRDD3	TRDV2	TRDJ1	TGTGCCTGTGACACCGGACTACGGGGGGATACAGGGGACGATAAACTCATCTTT	CACDTGLRGDTGDDKLIF
few	TRDD3	TRDV2	TRDJ1	TGTGCCTGTGACATCTTCCTGGGGGATACGGAGTACGATAAACTCATCTTT	CACDIFLGDTEYDKLIF
few	NA	TRDV2	TRDJ1	TGTGCCTGTGACACTAGACCCGGACGGGGGAAGTACACCGATAAACTCATCTTT	CACDTRPGRGKYTDKLIF
NA	NA	TRDV2	TRDJ1	TGTGCCTGTGACTCCCTCGGTGGTGGGGTTTCGTACACCGATAAACTCATCTTT	CACDSLGGGVSYTDKLIF
NA	NA	TRDV2	TRDJ3	TGTGCCTGTGACACCGGACGGGGGGAGACTCGGGACACCCGTAACATGTTTTTC	CACDTGRGETRDTRNMFF
few	NA	TRDV2	TRDJ1	TGTGCCTGTGACACCGTTGGAACGGGGAGACCGGGGACCACCGATAAACTCATCTTT	CACDTVGTGRPGTTDKLIF